The 24 T cell receptor beta chains given below trace back to one sample, sequenced in a study of a mutant IDH1 vaccine in newly diagnosed glioma. As to time point: baseline, week 1 (first vaccination visit). Treatment: pre-vaccination baseline after standard-of-care therapy. Sequenced by immunoSEQ multiplex PCR; TCRdb stores in-frame clones only, minus some. Of 70,000 to 100,000 clones in the sample, roughly 87% were seen once. The source material was PBMCs, sampled from a glioma patient treated with radiotherapy, temozolomide or both. The receptors stem from a middle-aged man with glioma. Some clones in this sample may be carry-over from other donors' samples.

The V and J genes are TRBV29-1 and TRBJ2-5, with D unclear. Trimming took 4 bases from V and 3 from J, leaving 3 bases between them. From germline, CDR1 is SQVTM and CDR2 ANQGSEA. The CDR3 is made up of 10 amino acids. The CDR3 DNA reads TGCAGCGTTGGAGAAGAGACCCAGTACTTC. Its protein is CSVGEETQYF.

This clone was observed a single time. The chain carries TRBV2 and TRBJ1-1; D remains ambiguous. This CDR3 is built from 12 residues. The germline gives CDR1 SNHLY, CDR2 FYNNEI. The V gene lost 2 bases and the J gene lost 11 bases, with 12 bases spanning the gap. CDR3 protein: CASSERGNKAFF. CDR3 in DNA: TGTGCCAGCAGTGAACGGGGAAATAAGGCTTTCTTT.

Many counts were recorded for this clone. V gene TRBV5-1 combines with J gene TRBJ1-1; D perhaps matches TRBD1 (5 bases). The CDR3 totals 14 residues. V shed 0 bases and J shed 5 bases, with 11 bases lying between them. Per the germline V gene, CDR1 is SGHRS and CDR2 is YFSETQ. The CDR3 sequence is CASSLVTGGTEAFF. The CDR3 bases are TGCGCCAGCAGCTTGGTCACGGGGGGGACTGAAGCTTTCTTT.

The chain joins TRBV4-1 to TRBJ1-2; TRBD1 matches at 8 bases. Losses at the gene ends were 3 bases for V and 8 bases for J; bases not matched to a gene: 17. CDR1 is MGHRA and CDR2 is YSYEKL in the germline V gene. The CDR3 sequence is 17 residues long. This CDR3 reads CASSQITSGGQGEGYTF. In DNA form, the CDR3 reads TGCGCCAGCAGCCAGATAACGTCAGGGGGCCAAGGCGAGGGCTACACCTTC.

This clone was found once. The V call is TRBV10-3, the J call TRBJ1-4, with TRBD1 as a possible D gene (5 bases). From germline, CDR1 is ENHRY and CDR2 SYGVKD. This CDR3 spans 12 amino acids. The V end lost 6 bases, the J end lost 7 bases, and 9 bases lay between the germline ends. CDR3 amino acids: CAISVQGEKLFF. The CDR3 DNA follows: TGTGCCATCAGCGTGCAGGGTGAAAAACTGTTTTTT.

In its sample, this clone was seen a few times. The chain uses TRBV30 and TRBJ1-2; D ambiguous. The CDR3 totals 13 residues. Germline V lookup: CDR1 GTSNPN, CDR2 SVGIG (reference sequence). Trimming took off 0 bases at V and 4 bases at J, with 9 bases between the two ends. The CDR3 DNA sequence: TGTGCCTGGAGTGTAATCCTTATCTATGGCTACACCTTC. It encodes CAWSVILIYGYTF.

The chain combines TRBV7-6 with TRBJ2-7; the D is unclear. V was cut by 4 bases and J by 4 bases, with 5 bases left in between. The V gene's germline CDR1 is SGHVS and CDR2 FNYEAQ. The CDR3 is 11 residues long. The CDR3 spells CASSSQYEQYF. The CDR3 DNA reads as TGTGCCAGCAGCTCTCAGTACGAGCAGTACTTC.

The chain uses TRBV2 and TRBJ1-5; perhaps TRBD1 as D (6 bases). The germline gives CDR1 SNHLY, CDR2 FYNNEI. V lost 4 bases to trimming and J lost 7 bases, with 11 bases between them. This CDR3 has 13 residues. CDR3 amino acids: CASSGSGTQPQHF. CDR3 bases: TGTGCCAGCAGTGGTTCAGGGACACAGCCCCAGCATTTT.

The V and J genes are TRBV2 and TRBJ2-5; D call uncertain. The V gene's germline CDR1 is SNHLY and CDR2 FYNNEI. The CDR3 length is 14 residues. Trimming took off 4 bases at V and 4 bases at J, with 13 bases between the two ends. CDR3 coding DNA: TGTGCCAGCAGTGCGTCCGCTAGTCGAGAGACCCAGTACTTC. Translated, it gives CASSASASRETQYF.

The V and J genes are TRBV6-5 and TRBJ1-1; TRBD1 might be the D (6 bases). With 7 bases removed from V and 7 bases from J, the gap between germline ends came to 19 bases. The CDR3 loop spans 14 amino acids. CDR1 is MNHEY and CDR2 is SVGAGI in the germline V gene. CDR3 nucleotides: TGTGCCAGCAACTACAGGGCCCGGACCGATGAAGCTTTCTTT. Protein product: CASNYRARTDEAFF.

This clone was found a few times. The chain recombines TRBV6-1 with TRBJ1-5, with 8 bases matching TRBD1. Germline CDR1 reads MNHNS; CDR2 reads SASEGT. The J segment lost 7 bases and the V segment lost 4 bases, leaving 9 bases of the junction unmatched. This CDR3 region has 15 residues. The DNA of the CDR3 is TGTGCCAGCAGTGCGGAACAGGGGGTTGGGCAGCCCCAGCATTTT. Its protein product is CASSAEQGVGQPQHF.

This chain connects TRBV2 to TRBJ1-6, with D tentatively TRBD1 (6 bases). In germline, CDR1 is SNHLY, CDR2 FYNNEI. V was cut by 1 base and J by 10 bases, with 20 bases left in between. The CDR3 is made up of 17 amino acids. The CDR3 DNA follows: TGTGCCAGCAGTGAAGAGGGGACAAGTGGGGGGCGGTCACCCCTCCACTTT. Its translation: CASSEEGTSGGRSPLHF.

The chain's CDR3 is CASSLGLKGGQETQYF. The DNA for the CDR3 is TGTGCCAGCAGCTTGGGACTCAAAGGAGGCCAAGAGACCCAGTACTTC. This chain connects TRBV5-6 to TRBJ2-5; D possibly corresponds to TRBD2 (5 bases). Germline CDR1 and CDR2: SGHDT and YYEEEE. The CDR3 has 16 amino acids. The germline V and J ends were trimmed by 0 bases and 1 base, with 13 bases remaining between them.

The CDR3 nucleotides are TGTGCCAGCAGCGTCGGGGGTCACACAGATACGCAGTATTTT. Protein: CASSVGGHTDTQYF. V and J are TRBV13 and TRBJ2-3, with a tentative D call TRBD2 (6 bases). V shed 5 bases and J shed 2 bases, with 11 bases lying between them. This CDR3 region has 14 residues. Germline CDR1 is PRHDT and CDR2 is FYEKMQ (reference sequence). The complete variable domain, with remaining parts taken from reference TRBV13 and TRBJ2-3, reads AAGVIQSPRHLIKEKRETATLKCYPIPRHDTVYWYQQGPGQDPQFLISFYEKMQSDKGSIPDRFSAQQFSDYHSELNMSSLELGDSALYFCASSVGGHTDTQYFGPGTRLTVL.

This sequence joins TRBV18 and TRBJ2-5; D is possibly TRBD2 (5 bases). The CDR3 sequence is 14 residues long. V was cut by 2 bases and J by 2 bases, with 9 bases left in between. CDR1 and CDR2 from the germline V gene are KGHSH and LQKENI. The CDR3 sequence: CASSPFRGQETQYF. CDR3 in DNA: TGTGCCAGCTCACCATTCCGGGGACAAGAGACCCAGTACTTC. Based on the CDR3 plus reference TRBV18 and TRBJ2-5, the full variable domain is NAGVMQNPRHLVRRRGQEARLRCSPMKGHSHVYWYRQLPEEGLKFMVYLQKENIIDESGMPKERFSAEFPKEGPSILRIQQVVRGDSAAYFCASSPFRGQETQYFGPGTRLLVL.

The chain uses TRBV5-6 and TRBJ2-7, with 11 bases lining up with TRBD2. This CDR3 spans 15 amino acids. Per the germline V gene, CDR1 is SGHDT and CDR2 is YYEEEE. V gave up 4 bases and J gave up 2 bases; unmatched junction bases: 5. The CDR3 region has the DNA TGTGCCAGCAGCGGGGGACTAGCGGAAACCTACGAGCAGTACTTC. The encoded protein is CASSGGLAETYEQYF.

The V and J genes are TRBV5-1 and TRBJ2-7, with D perhaps matching TRBD2 (6 bases). The CDR3 sequence is 15 residues long. The V gene lost 3 bases and the J gene lost 1 base, with 14 bases spanning the gap. Germline CDR1 and CDR2: SGHRS and YFSETQ. Here the CDR3 DNA reads TGCGCCAGCAGCTCTGGGGGGTCTGGGTCCTACGAGCAGTACTTC. The encoded protein is CASSSGGSGSYEQYF.

The V call is TRBV6-1, the J call TRBJ1-2; D call uncertain. This CDR3 has 14 amino acids. V gave up 0 bases and J gave up 8 bases, with 13 bases separating them. Germline V gene data show CDR1 as MNHNS and CDR2 as SASEGT. The CDR3 bases are TGTGCCAGCAGTGAAGCGGGTCCCCGTTACGGCTACACCTTC. This translates into CASSEAGPRYGYTF.

The rearrangement joins TRBV29-1 to TRBJ1-1, with 9 bases identical to TRBD1. This CDR3 has 13 residues. The junction had 8 bases not matched to a gene; V was cut back by 7 bases and J by 5 bases. In germline, CDR1 is SQVTM, CDR2 ANQGSEA. CDR3: CSADKTGGTEAFF. The CDR3 DNA follows: TGCAGCGCCGACAAGACAGGGGGAACTGAAGCTTTCTTT.

This sequence joins TRBV29-1 and TRBJ2-1; 12 bases align to TRBD1. With 6 bases clipped from V and 12 bases from J, the junction kept 12 bases outside the gene matches. There are 14 residues in the CDR3. Germline loops: CDR1 SQVTM, CDR2 ANQGSEA. CDR3 protein: CSVATGTGGMGQFF. The DNA for the CDR3 is TGCAGCGTGGCAACCGGGACAGGGGGCATGGGGCAGTTCTTC.

This clone was counted a single time. V usage is TRBV10-1 and J usage is TRBJ2-3; TRBD2 is a possible D gene (5 bases). Germline CDR1 WNHNN, CDR2 SYGVQD (reference sequence). The V gene lost 7 bases and the J gene lost 5 bases, with 16 bases spanning the gap. This CDR3 is built from 14 residues. The CDR3 loop is CASNGGSTGDTQYF. The DNA of the CDR3 is TGCGCCAGCAATGGAGGATCCACGGGAGATACGCAGTATTTT.

This sequence joins TRBV15 and TRBJ2-5; 11 bases are a match to TRBD1. The ends lost 1 base at V and 5 bases at J; junction bases unmatched: 9. Per germline, CDR1 LNHNV and CDR2 YYDKDF (reference sequence). This CDR3 has 17 residues. The CDR3 DNA reads as TGTGCCACCAGCAGAGTGAGGACAGGGGGCGGGGATGAGACCCAGTACTTC. It codes for CATSRVRTGGGDETQYF.

The J gene is TRBJ2-7, the V gene TRBV7-9; a weak D match, TRBD1 (5 bases). V was cut by 5 bases and J by 7 bases, with 15 bases left in between. CDR1 and CDR2 from the germline V gene are SEHNR and FQNEAQ (reference sequence). The CDR3 length is 13 residues. CDR3 amino acids: CASSLRELGEQYF. CDR3 DNA sequence: TGTGCCAGCAGCCTCAGGGAATTGGGGGAGCAGTACTTC. Looking up the rest from reference TRBV7-9 and TRBJ2-7 gives the full variable domain: DTGVSQNPRHKITKRGQNVTFRCDPISEHNRLYWYRQTLGQGPEFLTYFQNEAQLEKSRLLSDRFSAERPKGSFSTLEIQRTEQGDSAMYLCASSLRELGEQYFGPGTRLTVT.

The rearrangement uses TRBV6-1 and TRBJ2-5, with D perhaps TRBD2 (6 bases). The CDR3 spans 13 residues. The V gene's germline CDR1 is MNHNS and CDR2 SASEGT. The V end was cut by 0 bases, the J end by 5 bases, with 7 bases between. CDR3 DNA sequence: TGTGCCAGCAGTGAAGCCCGGGAGGAGACCCAGTACTTC. Translation: CASSEAREETQYF.